What follows are 18 T cell receptor beta chains derived from one specimen sequenced in a study of T cell repertoires in cytomegalovirus infection. TCRdb reprocessed the reads with MiXCR, giving one entry per CDR3 protein. The sample lists roughly 310,000 distinct CDR3 sequences, roughly 15% occurring once. Sequencing was performed on PBMCs. The receptors originated from a human donor in good health (CMV status not recorded). Some clones in this sample may be carry-over from other donors' samples.

This clonotype was observed a handful of times. V gene TRBV20-1 combines with J gene TRBJ1-6; D not certain. Germline CDR1 and CDR2: DFQATT and SNEGSKA (reference sequence). V was clipped by 3 bases and J by 0 bases, with 9 bases between them. The CDR3 covers 15 residues. The CDR3 is CSASVESSYNSPLHF. DNA of the CDR3: TGCAGTGCTAGCGTGGAGAGCTCCTATAATTCACCCCTCCACTTT.

The chain couples TRBV10-3 to TRBJ2-7; D might be TRBD1 (6 bases). V shed 6 bases and J shed 4 bases, with 16 bases lying between them. This CDR3 region has 14 residues. CDR1 ENHRY and CDR2 SYGVKD come from the germline V gene. CDR3 sequence reads: CAISAGTKDYEQYF. In DNA form, the CDR3 reads TGTGCCATCAGCGCCGGGACAAAAGATTACGAGCAGTACTTC.

This clonotype was counted a few times. The chain recombines TRBV5-6 with TRBJ2-5; D is possibly TRBD1 (6 bases). The CDR3 length is 15 residues. Germline V lookup: CDR1 SGHDT, CDR2 YYEEEE. V lost 1 base, J lost 4 bases, and 14 bases lay in between. The DNA of the CDR3 is TGTGCCAGCAGCTTGTTAAGGGGGAATGGAGAGACCCAGTACTTC. It yields the protein CASSLLRGNGETQYF.

The table lists this clonotype with many counts. The chain employs TRBV10-3 and TRBJ2-1; no firm D call. Germline V gene sequence: CDR1 ENHRY, CDR2 SYGVKD. Trimming shortened V by 6 bases and J by 8 bases, and 11 bases separated the two germline ends. This CDR3 region has 12 residues. Here the CDR3 DNA reads TGTGCCATCAGCGGATTAGAGGATGAGCAGTTCTTC. Translation gives CAISGLEDEQFF.

This clonotype has ten or more counts. The rearrangement joins TRBV11-2 to TRBJ2-2; 8 bases fit TRBD2. Trimming cost V 5 bases and J 1 base; bases outside gene matches: 6. Per germline, CDR1 SGHAT and CDR2 FQNNGV. The CDR3 covers 16 residues. The CDR3, as DNA: TGTGCCAGCAGCCCACGGGCGGGGGGGAACACCGGGGAGCTGTTTTTT. Protein sequence: CASSPRAGGNTGELFF. Using reference TRBV11-2 and TRBJ2-2 for the parts outside the CDR3, the full variable domain is EAGVAQSPRYKIIEKRQSVAFWCNPISGHATLYWYQQILGQGPKLLIQFQNNGVVDDSQLPKDRFSAERLKGVDSTLKIQPAKLEDSAVYLCASSPRAGGNTGELFFGEGSRLTVL.

This clonotype is a singleton in its sample. This chain uses TRBV29-1 with TRBJ1-2, with D perhaps TRBD1 (5 bases). The CDR3 has 14 amino acids. V lost 6 bases and J lost 6, with 20 bases in between. Germline V gene sequence: CDR1 SQVTM, CDR2 ANQGSEA. CDR3 amino acids: CSVVNLYGADGYTF. In nucleotides, the CDR3 is TGCAGCGTCGTAAACCTATATGGGGCGGATGGCTACACCTTC. Using reference TRBV29-1 and TRBJ1-2 for the parts outside the CDR3, the full variable domain is SAVISQKPSRDICQRGTSLTIQCQVDSQVTMMFWYRQQPGQSLTLIATANQGSEATYESGFVIDKFPISRPNLTFSTLTVSNMSPEDSSIYLCSVVNLYGADGYTFGSGTRLTVV.

This clonotype occurred many times. V gene TRBV10-3 combines with J gene TRBJ2-1; D could derive from TRBD1 or TRBD2 (5 bases each). The germline gives CDR1 ENHRY, CDR2 SYGVKD. V lost 10 bases, J lost 1 base, and 17 bases lay in between. The CDR3 is 15 amino acids. CDR3 nucleotide sequence: TGTGCCACCAAGAACCGGGACCCGTCCTACAATGAGCAGTTCTTC. It encodes CATKNRDPSYNEQFF.

The chain is built from TRBV7-9 and TRBJ2-5; perhaps TRBD2 as D (5 bases). Germline assignment: CDR1 SEHNR and CDR2 FQNEAQ (reference sequence). V lost 1 base to trimming and J lost 7 bases, with 16 bases between them. The CDR3 runs 15 residues. The CDR3 is CASSLGSPRSGTQYF. Written as DNA, the CDR3 is TGTGCCAGCAGCTTAGGTTCTCCCCGCAGCGGGACCCAGTACTTC.

This clonotype has a handful of counts. The chain is built from TRBV28 and TRBJ1-1, with D possibly being TRBD1 (5 bases). The CDR3 runs to 15 residues. V gave up 5 bases and J gave up 1 base, with 14 bases separating them. Germline CDR1 reads MDHEN; CDR2 reads SYDVKM. CDR3 residues: CASSPLGQGNTEAFF. In DNA form, the CDR3 reads TGTGCCAGCAGTCCCCTGGGGCAGGGGAACACTGAAGCTTTCTTT.

The rearrangement joins TRBV20-1 to TRBJ2-5; tentatively, D is TRBD1 (6 bases). The CDR3 totals 12 residues. Germline-derived CDR1 and CDR2 are DFQATT and SNEGSKA (reference sequence). The CDR3, as DNA: TGCAGCTCCCAGGGGCCCCAAGAGACCCAGTACTTC. It encodes CSSQGPQETQYF.

This clonotype was recorded a few times. The chain carries TRBV7-2 and TRBJ1-5, with D hard to call. Germline CDR1 and CDR2: SGHTA and FQGNSA. This CDR3 has 14 amino acids. V was cut by 4 bases and J by 7 bases, with 14 bases left in between. CDR3 loop: CASSSMGLSQPQHF. The CDR3 DNA is TGTGCCAGCAGCTCTATGGGGTTGTCCCAGCCCCAGCATTTT. Complete variable domain (other parts from reference TRBV7-2 and TRBJ1-5): GAGVSQSPSNKVTEKGKDVELRCDPISGHTALYWYRQSLGQGLEFLIYFQGNSAPDKSGLPSDRFSAERTGGSVSTLTIQRTQQEDSAVYLCASSSMGLSQPQHFGDGTRLSIL.

This clonotype was found many times. This chain links TRBV15 with TRBJ1-3; the D is unclear. The V gene's germline CDR1 is LNHNV and CDR2 YYDKDF (reference sequence). Trimming left V 0 bases short and J 2 bases short, with 5 bases between. This CDR3 comprises 14 residues. The CDR3 sequence is CATSRDYAGNTIYF. Written as DNA, the CDR3 is TGTGCCACCAGCAGAGATTACGCTGGAAACACCATATATTTT.

This clonotype was counted only a few times. The V and J genes are TRBV27 and TRBJ2-3, with 8 bases aligning to TRBD1. The germline V gene encodes CDR1 MNHEY and CDR2 SMNVEV (reference sequence). This CDR3 has 15 amino acids. Trimming cost V 6 bases and J 2 bases; bases outside gene matches: 7. CDR3 amino acids: CASSTNRGITDTQYF. CDR3 coding DNA: TGTGCCAGCAGCACGAACAGGGGGATCACAGATACGCAGTATTTT.

This clonotype turned up a few times. The rearrangement uses TRBV6-6 and TRBJ2-7; TRBD2 matches at 7 bases. The CDR3 is 12 amino acids. V dropped 4 bases and J dropped 7; count of bases not matched to a gene: 4. Germline V gene lookup returns CDR1 MNHNY and CDR2 SVGAGI (reference sequence). CDR3: CASSSLGGEQYF. Here the CDR3 DNA reads TGTGCCAGCAGTTCTCTCGGGGGGGAGCAGTACTTC.

This clonotype turned up a few times. The chain has TRBV24-1 and TRBJ2-1; 10 nucleotides align to TRBD1. CDR3 length: 17 amino acids. V gave up 4 bases and J gave up 2 bases; unmatched junction bases: 7. CDR1 is KGHDR and CDR2 is SFDVKD in the germline V gene. CDR3 DNA sequence: TGTGCCACCAGTGACCCTAAAGGACAGGGGGCCTACAATGAGCAGTTCTTC. This encodes CATSDPKGQGAYNEQFF.

This clonotype was counted a few times. The chain combines TRBV6-5 with TRBJ2-1, with 9 nucleotides matching TRBD2. Germline CDR1 is MNHEY and CDR2 is SVGAGI. The CDR3 sequence is 16 residues long. Trimming removed 0 bases from V and 4 bases from J; junction bases left unmatched: 4. Here the CDR3 DNA reads TGTGCCAGCAGTTACTCGGTCCTAGCGGGGTACAATGAGCAGTTCTTC. It yields the protein CASSYSVLAGYNEQFF.

This clonotype came up a few times. The rearrangement links TRBV29-1 to TRBJ2-1; 12 bases agree with TRBD1. Germline V gives CDR1 SQVTM, CDR2 ANQGSEA. The J segment lost 7 bases and the V segment lost 7 bases, leaving 8 bases of the junction unmatched. This CDR3 has 14 residues. The CDR3 bases are TGCAGCGGGTGCCGGGACAGGGGGCGAAATGAGCAGTTCTTC. It encodes CSGCRDRGRNEQFF.

This clonotype came up a few times. For the CDR3, the DNA is TGTGCCAGCAGTTTTTATCCGGGGGGAGGAACTGAGCAGTTCTTC. The encoded protein is CASSFYPGGGTEQFF. J is TRBJ2-1 and V is TRBV28; 7 nucleotides line up with TRBD2. The germline gives CDR1 MDHEN, CDR2 SYDVKM. The CDR3 is 15 amino acids. The trim removed 3 bases at V and 9 bases at J, leaving 11 bases unmatched.